Following are 32 T cell receptor beta chains from one sample sequenced in a study of beta chain features in type 1 diabetes. Overall study findings and caveats: Among all four CD4+ subsets, Type 1 diabetes patients had TCRB CDR3s that were moderately but significantly shorter.

As every portion of the isolated RNA was reverse transcribed, the sequencing read expressed TCRB transcripts. The protocol was immunoSEQ multiplex PCR, while the TCRdb copy is restricted to in-frame clones and leaves out a portion. The sample records about 660,000 clones, over 13% being singletons. Their cognate antigens are unknown. Specimen: naive CD4+ T cells from blood. The receptors stem from a young man with type 1 diabetes.

This chain joins TRBV10-3 and TRBJ2-1; 10 bases fit TRBD2. This CDR3 has 16 amino acids. The J segment lost 5 bases and the V segment lost 1 base, leaving 5 bases of the junction unmatched. In germline, CDR1 is ENHRY, CDR2 SYGVKD. The CDR3 here is CAISEWRAGGDNEQFF. CDR3 nucleotide sequence: TGTGCCATCAGTGAGTGGAGAGCGGGGGGGGACAATGAGCAGTTCTTC.

The chain links TRBV6-1 to TRBJ2-1, with TRBD1 matching over 8 bases. The junction had 7 bases not matched to a gene; V was cut back by 4 bases and J by 8 bases. The CDR3 contains 14 residues. Germline V lookup: CDR1 MNHNS, CDR2 SASEGT. This CDR3 reads CASSVTGVGDEQFF. DNA of the CDR3: TGTGCCAGCAGTGTGACAGGGGTTGGGGATGAGCAGTTCTTC.

There are a few counts of this clone. The CDR3 DNA reads TGTGCCTGGAGTCATCCAGCGCAGGTGGGAGATACGCAGTATTTT. Translating it yields CAWSHPAQVGDTQYF. This chain links TRBV30 with TRBJ2-3; D gene uncertain. The CDR3 totals 15 residues. Trimming pared 2 bases from V and 5 bases from J, leaving 17 bases between. Germline V lookup: CDR1 GTSNPN, CDR2 SVGIG (reference sequence).

The J gene is TRBJ1-2, the V gene TRBV25-1; 7 nucleotides line up with TRBD1. Trimming cost V 4 bases and J 8 bases; bases outside gene matches: 4. The CDR3 sequence is 12 residues long. Germline-derived CDR1 and CDR2 are MGHDK and SYGVNS. CDR3 residues: CASSARGWGYTF. In nucleotides, the CDR3 is TGTGCCAGCAGTGCCAGGGGGTGGGGCTACACCTTC.

This clone was detected only a few times. The J gene is TRBJ2-3, the V gene TRBV29-1, with D possibly being TRBD2 (6 bases). This CDR3 is built from 13 residues. The V end lost 7 bases, the J end lost 3 bases, and 14 bases lay between the germline ends. Germline CDR1 SQVTM, CDR2 ANQGSEA. CDR3 sequence reads: CSALSGGTDTQYF. As DNA, the CDR3 is TGCAGCGCCCTTAGCGGAGGTACAGATACGCAGTATTTT.

The chain joins TRBV5-1 to TRBJ2-3, with 8 bases identical to TRBD2. Losses at the gene ends were 6 bases for V and 4 bases for J; bases not matched to a gene: 7. The CDR3 loop spans 14 amino acids. The germline V gene encodes CDR1 SGHRS and CDR2 YFSETQ. This CDR3 is CASTVAGGADTQYF. The CDR3 bases are TGCGCCAGCACGGTCGCGGGAGGTGCAGATACGCAGTATTTT.

This chain links TRBV18 with TRBJ1-1; TRBD1 agrees at 7 bases. The CDR3 consists of 15 residues. After removal of 6 bases from V and 4 bases from J, the junction contained 11 bases not matched to a gene. The germline gives CDR1 KGHSH, CDR2 LQKENI. CDR3 protein: CASSTSRGQATEAFF. Here the CDR3 DNA reads TGTGCCAGCTCCACATCGAGGGGGCAGGCCACTGAAGCTTTCTTT.

This clone occurred a few times. The V call is TRBV2, the J call TRBJ2-1; 13 bases agree with TRBD2. The germline V gene encodes CDR1 SNHLY and CDR2 FYNNEI. The ends lost 8 bases at V and 7 bases at J; junction bases unmatched: 5. The length of the CDR3 is 14 residues. CDR3 sequence: CASHRTSGSNEQFF. The CDR3 DNA sequence: TGTGCCAGCCACCGGACTAGCGGGAGTAATGAGCAGTTCTTC. The full variable domain, in which reference TRBV2 and TRBJ2-1 provide the parts outside the CDR3, is EPEVTQTPSHQVTQMGQEVILRCVPISNHLYFYWYRQILGQKVEFLVSFYNNEISEKSEIFDDQFSVERPDGSNFTLKIRSTKLEDSAMYFCASHRTSGSNEQFFGPGTRLTVL.

The chain links TRBV4-1 to TRBJ1-5, with D possibly matching TRBD1 (6 bases). Germline V gene lookup returns CDR1 MGHRA and CDR2 YSYEKL. This CDR3 contains 16 residues. V was trimmed by 2 bases and J by 1 base, leaving 12 bases between them. The CDR3, as DNA: TGCGCCAGCAGCCAATGGACGGGGGGCAGCAATCAGCCCCAGCATTTT. Protein product: CASSQWTGGSNQPQHF.

V and J are TRBV27 and TRBJ1-5; D is ambiguous. Trimming removed 6 bases at V and 0 bases at J, with 9 bases between. The CDR3 is 14 amino acids. The germline V gene encodes CDR1 MNHEY and CDR2 SMNVEV (reference sequence). As DNA, the CDR3 is TGTGCCAGCAGCGCTGACCGTAGCAATCAGCCCCAGCATTTT. The encoded protein is CASSADRSNQPQHF.

The chain recombines TRBV7-2 with TRBJ2-5; D gene unclear. This CDR3 contains 15 residues. Germline assignment: CDR1 SGHTA and CDR2 FQGNSA. V shed 5 bases and J shed 0 bases, with 13 bases lying between them. The CDR3 spells CASSLRASYQETQYF. DNA for the CDR3: TGTGCCAGCAGCCTACGGGCCTCGTACCAAGAGACCCAGTACTTC.

In its sample, this clone was seen a few times. This sequence joins TRBV30 and TRBJ1-4; D might be TRBD1 (6 bases). V shed 0 bases and J shed 6 bases, with 20 bases lying between them. The CDR3 extends over 17 amino acids. Germline V CDR1 and CDR2: GTSNPN, SVGIG (reference sequence). Written as DNA, the CDR3 is TGTGCCTGGAGTGTGCGCTTTCAGGGGCGCGTCGATGAAAAACTGTTTTTT. This codes for CAWSVRFQGRVDEKLFF.

This clone was seen only a few times. The J gene is TRBJ2-5, the V gene TRBV30, with 8 bases lining up with TRBD2. This CDR3 region has 12 residues. Germline CDR1 is GTSNPN and CDR2 is SVGIG (reference sequence). CDR3 region: CGAAGEKETQYF. In DNA, the CDR3 is TGTGGGGCAGCGGGAGAAAAAGAGACCCAGTACTTC.

A few counts support this clone. At one boundary the junction diverges from the germline segment, which might be a read error. This rearrangement joins TRBV27 to TRBJ2-3; a weak D match, TRBD2 (7 bases). The CDR3 loop spans 16 amino acids. CDR1 and CDR2 from the germline V gene are MNHEY and SMNVEV (reference sequence). DNA for the CDR3: TGTGCCAGCAGATCCCCTCTAGGGGGGGGCACAAATACGCAGTATTTT. This sequence encodes CASRSPLGGGTNTQYF.

This clone has a handful of counts. An end of the junction does not agree with germline; a read error may underlie this. The chain recombines TRBV5-1 with TRBJ1-4; a possible D gene is TRBD1 (5 bases). The germline CDR1 and CDR2 sequences are SGHRS and YFSETQ. CDR3 length equals 14 residues. CDR3 DNA: TGCGCCAGCAGCTTGGATGGGACTAGTGAAAAACTGTTTTTT. Amino acid sequence: CASSLDGTSEKLFF. Filled out from reference TRBV5-1 and TRBJ1-4, the complete variable domain reads KAGVTQTPRYLIKTRGQQVTLSCSPISGHRSVSWYQQTPGQGLQFLFEYFSETQRNKGNFPGRFSGRQFSNSRSEMNVSTLELGDSALYLCASSLDGTSEKLFFGSGTQLSVL.

The table lists this clone with a few counts. The V and J genes are TRBV29-1 and TRBJ1-2; D perhaps matches TRBD1 (5 bases). In germline, CDR1 is SQVTM, CDR2 ANQGSEA. The CDR3 covers 11 residues. V lost 3 bases and J 6 bases, leaving 8 bases between the germline ends. CDR3 nucleotides: TGCAGCGTTGATCGGGGGAATGGCTACACCTTC. Residues: CSVDRGNGYTF. Using reference TRBV29-1 and TRBJ1-2 for the parts outside the CDR3, the full variable domain is SAVISQKPSRDICQRGTSLTIQCQVDSQVTMMFWYRQQPGQSLTLIATANQGSEATYESGFVIDKFPISRPNLTFSTLTVSNMSPEDSSIYLCSVDRGNGYTFGSGTRLTVV.

The V and J genes are TRBV4-3 and TRBJ2-5, with D perhaps TRBD1 (6 bases). V lost 0 bases to trimming and J lost 7 bases, with 18 bases between them. Germline V gene data show CDR1 as LGHNA and CDR2 as YSLEER. The length of the CDR3 is 16 residues. Here the CDR3 DNA reads TGCGCCAGCAGCCAAGAGTCTGCGACAGGCGGGTCGACCCAGTACTTC. It yields the protein CASSQESATGGSTQYF.

The rearrangement joins TRBV13 to TRBJ2-7; D remains unclear. V was cut by 3 bases and J by 0 bases, with 12 bases left in between. Looked up from germline, CDR1 is PRHDT and CDR2 is FYEKMQ (reference sequence). The CDR3 contains 15 residues. DNA of the CDR3: TGTGCCAGCAGCTTGGCTGGGGTGAGCTCCTACGAGCAGTACTTC. Its translation is CASSLAGVSSYEQYF.

The table lists this clone with a few counts. V gene TRBV29-1 combines with J gene TRBJ2-7; D is ambiguous. This CDR3 spans 14 amino acids. The V gene lost 4 bases and the J gene lost 0 bases, with 13 bases spanning the gap. Per germline, CDR1 SQVTM and CDR2 ANQGSEA. CDR3 loop: CSVAETVGSYEQYF. Here the CDR3 DNA reads TGCAGCGTTGCGGAGACCGTGGGCTCCTACGAGCAGTACTTC.

V is TRBV18 and J is TRBJ2-2; tentative D call: TRBD2 (6 bases). In germline, CDR1 is KGHSH, CDR2 LQKENI. The CDR3 totals 15 residues. V lost 3 bases, J lost 3 bases, and 11 bases lay in between. DNA for the CDR3: TGTGCCAGCTCACCGAGGCGGGGTGACACCGGGGAGCTGTTTTTT. Protein sequence: CASSPRRGDTGELFF.

This clone has a handful of counts. The gene calls are TRBV12-5 and TRBJ2-1; D is uncertain. Germline values: CDR1 LGHNT, CDR2 FRNRAP. The CDR3 is 12 amino acids. Trimming left V 7 bases short and J 9 bases short, with 13 bases between. CDR3: CASADLAGEQFF. CDR3 coding DNA: TGTGCTAGTGCCGACTTAGCCGGTGAGCAGTTCTTC.

This clone was seen only a few times. The chain recombines TRBV28 with TRBJ2-7, with 9 bases lining up with TRBD1. This CDR3 has 16 amino acids. V dropped 6 bases and J dropped 2; count of bases not matched to a gene: 11. Germline V gene sequence: CDR1 MDHEN, CDR2 SYDVKM. In DNA form, the CDR3 reads TGTGCCAGCAGCTCGGCCGGACAGGGGAATCCCTACGAGCAGTACTTC. Its protein product is CASSSAGQGNPYEQYF.

In this sample, this clone turned up a few times. The chain couples TRBV19 to TRBJ2-7; 7 bases map to TRBD1. V shed 4 bases and J 0 bases; nucleotides not matched to a gene: 9. This CDR3 contains 16 residues. The V gene's germline CDR1 is LNHDA and CDR2 SQIVND (reference sequence). CDR3: CASSTGTASSSYEQYF. CDR3 DNA: TGTGCCAGTAGTACAGGGACAGCCAGTTCCTCCTACGAGCAGTACTTC.

V is TRBV7-9 and J is TRBJ1-6; no firm D call. Germline V gene lookup returns CDR1 SEHNR and CDR2 FQNEAQ (reference sequence). The CDR3 contains 13 residues. The V end lost 1 base, the J end lost 8 bases, and 6 bases lay between the germline ends. For the CDR3, the DNA is TGTGCCAGCAGCTTAGGGACGTATTCACCCCTCCACTTT. It translates to CASSLGTYSPLHF. Full variable domain (missing parts from reference TRBV7-9 and TRBJ1-6): DTGVSQNPRHKITKRGQNVTFRCDPISEHNRLYWYRQTLGQGPEFLTYFQNEAQLEKSRLLSDRFSAERPKGSFSTLEIQRTEQGDSAMYLCASSLGTYSPLHFGNGTRLTVT.

This clone was picked up a small number of times. The chain combines TRBV29-1 with TRBJ1-2; D gene uncertain. CDR3 size: 14 residues. The V gene's germline CDR1 is SQVTM and CDR2 ANQGSEA. Trimming pared 7 bases from V and 3 bases from J, leaving 18 bases between. Here the CDR3 reads CSGSTYGEDYGYTF. The CDR3 nucleotides are TGCAGCGGATCCACCTATGGCGAGGACTATGGCTACACCTTC. Full variable domain (missing parts from reference TRBV29-1 and TRBJ1-2): SAVISQKPSRDICQRGTSLTIQCQVDSQVTMMFWYRQQPGQSLTLIATANQGSEATYESGFVIDKFPISRPNLTFSTLTVSNMSPEDSSIYLCSGSTYGEDYGYTFGSGTRLTVV.

Only a few counts were recorded for this clone. The chain links TRBV18 to TRBJ2-3; TRBD1 aligns across 8 bases. The CDR3 runs to 15 residues. Trimming removed 4 bases from V and 4 bases from J; junction bases left unmatched: 7. Germline-derived CDR1 and CDR2 are KGHSH and LQKENI. Here the CDR3 DNA reads TGTGCCAGCTCACTCCGGACAGGGTGGTCAGATACGCAGTATTTT. It specifies CASSLRTGWSDTQYF.

The V and J genes are TRBV6-5 and TRBJ1-6, with D possibly being TRBD1 (5 bases). The germline V gene has CDR1 MNHEY and CDR2 SVGAGI. The CDR3 has 14 residues. The V gene lost 8 bases and the J gene lost 4 bases, with 12 bases spanning the gap. This CDR3 reads CASRGATYNSPLHF. The CDR3 region has the DNA TGTGCCAGCCGAGGGGCGACGTATAATTCACCCCTCCACTTT.

This clone has more than one count but fewer than ten. The chain joins TRBV6-6 to TRBJ2-1; D remains ambiguous. Germline V gene sequence: CDR1 MNHNY, CDR2 SVGAGI (reference sequence). The CDR3 spans 14 residues. Trimming cost V 5 bases and J 10 bases, with 18 bases left between them. The chain's CDR3 is CASSPGPVSGEQFF. The CDR3 DNA is TGTGCCAGCAGTCCGGGCCCCGTCTCGGGCGAGCAGTTCTTC.

The chain uses TRBV27 and TRBJ2-7; D is unresolved. The germline V gene has CDR1 MNHEY and CDR2 SMNVEV (reference sequence). The CDR3 runs 13 residues. Between the trimmed V and J ends, which lost 2 bases and 4 bases, there was a span of 9 bases. This CDR3 is CASSLVYGYEQYF. The CDR3 DNA is TGTGCCAGCAGTTTAGTTTACGGGTACGAGCAGTACTTC.

The chain is built from TRBV5-1 and TRBJ2-5; 7 positions agree with TRBD2. Germline CDR1 is SGHRS and CDR2 is YFSETQ. Trimming removed 3 bases from V and 3 bases from J; junction bases left unmatched: 8. The CDR3 length is 15 residues. The CDR3 spells CASSSLLGGEETQYF. In DNA form, the CDR3 reads TGCGCCAGCAGCTCCCTCCTGGGGGGGGAAGAGACCCAGTACTTC.

This clone has only a few counts. The chain links TRBV6-5 to TRBJ2-5, with TRBD1 matching 7 bases. CDR3 size: 14 residues. After removal of 2 bases from V and 5 bases from J, the junction contained 5 bases not matched to a gene. Germline V gives CDR1 MNHEY, CDR2 SVGAGI. CDR3 in amino acids: CASSYTGAVETQYF. The CDR3 bases are TGTGCCAGCAGTTACACAGGGGCGGTGGAGACCCAGTACTTC.

This clone has a handful of counts. This same CDR3 is encoded by further DNA sequences in the sample. The V and J genes are TRBV5-1 and TRBJ2-3; D gene uncertain. The CDR3 runs to 13 residues. V dropped 0 bases and J dropped 4 bases, with 6 bases sitting between them. CDR1 is SGHRS and CDR2 is YFSETQ in the germline V gene. The CDR3 nucleotides are TGCGCCAGCAGCTTGGGAGGCTCAGATACGCAGTATTTT. The encoded protein is CASSLGGSDTQYF.